This T cell receptor beta chain emerged from a study of blood T cell repertoires in COVID-19. Study-wide context: Samples taken during acute and convalescent COVID-19 were collected in the United States, Italy and Spain. The cDNA or gDNA used as material had been derived from T cells, B-cell-depleted T cells, or PBMCs.

In the authors' workflow: For nucleated cells, counts were estimated from reference gene primer amplification. TCRdb's table, derived via immunoSEQ multiplex PCR, lists solely in-frame clones and lacks some. The DNA was the basis for D and trimming; V, J and clone size are from that table. The table has 180,000 or so clones, about four fifths seen once; the top ten hold less than 4.5%. Researchers sorted participants into cohorts using their self-reported clinical history. Germline V gene lookup returns CDR1 ENHRY and CDR2 SYGVKD. Trimming at V came to 3 bases and at J to 7 bases, leaving 6 bases not matched to a gene. This CDR3 has 16 amino acids.

The sequence was obtained from a woman aged 50 to 65 in a cohort exposed to, infected with or recovered from COVID-19 (not recorded which). Sequencing was performed on PBMCs or T cells enriched from blood (not recorded which). The V call is TRBV10-3, the J call TRBJ2-2, with 12 nucleotides matching TRBD1. The CDR3 DNA is TGTGCCATCAGTGATCCCGGGACAGGGGGCCTCGGGGAGCTGTTTTTT. It codes for CAISDPGTGGLGELFF.